What follows are 16 T cell receptor beta chains derived from one specimen sequenced in a study of T cell changes during pregnancy in multiple sclerosis. Profiled with immunoSEQ multiplex PCR; TCRdb holds only in-frame clones, not every one. This table has tens of thousands of clones, around 92% appearing once. The material was peripheral blood, obtained in the third trimester of pregnancy. The source is a female donor in good health, enrolled as a control in a pregnancy study.

V gene TRBV30 combines with J gene TRBJ2-7; 8 positions match TRBD1. V was pared by 5 bases and J by 0 bases, with 3 bases of the junction left unmatched. The germline V gene has CDR1 GTSNPN and CDR2 SVGIG (reference sequence). The length of the CDR3 is 13 residues. This CDR3 reads CAWRTGSSYEQYF. As DNA, the CDR3 is TGTGCCTGGCGGACAGGGAGCTCCTACGAGCAGTACTTC.

V usage is TRBV28 and J usage is TRBJ2-7; 9 nucleotides align to TRBD2. The germline CDR1 and CDR2 sequences are MDHEN and SYDVKM. Trimming at V came to 2 bases and at J to 3 bases, leaving 14 bases not matched to a gene. The CDR3 sequence is 18 residues long. The CDR3 DNA reads as TGTGCCAGCAGTTTACTAATTAGCGGGAGCGAAAACTTCTACGAGCAGTACTTC. Translated, it gives CASSLLISGSENFYEQYF.

The chain combines TRBV11-3 with TRBJ2-2, with 13 positions matching TRBD2. CDR3 length equals 16 residues. J gave up 5 bases and V 6 bases, and 6 bases lay outside the gene matches. In germline, CDR1 is SGHNT, CDR2 YENEEA. The CDR3 here is CASRRTSGSKTGELFF. CDR3 DNA sequence: TGTGCCAGCAGGCGGACTAGCGGGAGCAAAACCGGGGAGCTGTTTTTT.

The gene calls are TRBV5-6 and TRBJ2-1; 10 bases align to TRBD1. V was pared by 3 bases and J by 10 bases, with 10 bases of the junction left unmatched. Germline CDR1 SGHDT, CDR2 YYEEEE. The CDR3 contains 15 residues. CDR3 in amino acids: CASSSRDRGRFEQFF. For the CDR3, the DNA is TGTGCCAGCAGCTCCCGGGACAGGGGAAGGTTCGAGCAGTTCTTC.

Written as DNA, the CDR3 is TGTGCCAGCAGCCAACCTTATATCTCCTACGAGCAGTACTTC. This sequence encodes CASSQPYISYEQYF. This chain uses TRBV14 with TRBJ2-7; D uncertain. The V gene's germline CDR1 is SGHDN and CDR2 FVKESK. The germline V and J ends were trimmed by 2 bases and 0 bases, with 8 bases remaining between them. The CDR3 contains 14 residues.

In this sample, this clone turned up once. The chain uses TRBV9 and TRBJ1-4; 9 positions match TRBD1. Germline V gene sequence: CDR1 SGDLS, CDR2 YYNGEE. Losses at the gene ends were 4 bases for V and 8 bases for J; bases not matched to a gene: 6. The CDR3 is 14 amino acids. The DNA of the CDR3 is TGTGCCAGCAGCCCGGACAGGGGTGTAGAAAAACTGTTTTTT. It encodes CASSPDRGVEKLFF.

This clone was recorded only once. The chain employs TRBV15 and TRBJ2-7, with D possibly matching TRBD1 (6 bases). Trimming shortened V by 0 bases and J by 4 bases, and 13 bases separated the two germline ends. The CDR3 spans 15 residues. Germline CDR1 and CDR2: LNHNV and YYDKDF (reference sequence). This CDR3 reads CATSRDGTWGYEQYF. The CDR3, as DNA: TGTGCCACCAGCAGAGACGGGACATGGGGGTACGAGCAGTACTTC. The variable domain in full, completed from reference TRBV15 and TRBJ2-7, reads DAMVIQNPRYQVTQFGKPVTLSCSQTLNHNVMYWYQQKSSQAPKLLFHYYDKDFNNEADTPDNFQSRRPNTSFCFLDIRSPGLGDTAMYLCATSRDGTWGYEQYFGPGTRLTVT.

In its sample, this clone was seen a few times. The rearrangement joins TRBV18 to TRBJ1-6, with a tentative D call TRBD1 (5 bases). With 3 bases removed from V and 5 bases from J, the gap between germline ends came to 14 bases. CDR3 length equals 16 residues. Germline-derived CDR1 and CDR2 are KGHSH and LQKENI. CDR3 bases: TGTGCCAGCTCACCGATCAACGCAGGGAATAATTCACCCCTCCACTTT. Its translation is CASSPINAGNNSPLHF. Drawing the rest from reference TRBV18 and TRBJ1-6, the complete variable domain is NAGVMQNPRHLVRRRGQEARLRCSPMKGHSHVYWYRQLPEEGLKFMVYLQKENIIDESGMPKERFSAEFPKEGPSILRIQQVVRGDSAAYFCASSPINAGNNSPLHFGNGTRLTVT.

V and J are TRBV10-2 and TRBJ2-2, with TRBD2 matching over 7 bases. V gave up 11 bases and J gave up 2 bases; unmatched junction bases: 5. The CDR3 covers 13 residues. Germline lookup yields CDR1 WSHSY and CDR2 SAAADI. CDR3 nucleotides: TGCGCCGTGGGGACTACCAACACCGGGGAGCTGTTTTTT. It yields the protein CAVGTTNTGELFF.

This clone was observed a single time. This sequence joins TRBV4-2 and TRBJ1-2, with D unresolved. Between the trimmed V and J ends, which lost 4 bases and 5 bases, there was a span of 32 bases. Germline CDR1 is LGHNA and CDR2 is YNFKEQ. CDR3 length equals 20 residues. The CDR3 DNA reads as TGTGCCAGCAGCCCCCGGTCTAGGAGGCCGATTCACACCGAGGGATATGGCTACACCTTC. Encoded protein: CASSPRSRRPIHTEGYGYTF.

This sequence joins TRBV5-1 and TRBJ2-1; TRBD2 agrees at 8 bases. Germline values: CDR1 SGHRS, CDR2 YFSETQ. V trimming: 3 bases; J trimming: 10 bases; junction bases outside the gene matches: 18. The CDR3 has 17 residues. The CDR3 region is CASSSSTSARFETEQFF. The DNA of the CDR3 is TGCGCCAGCAGCTCATCGACTAGCGCGCGCTTTGAGACGGAGCAGTTCTTC.

This chain connects TRBV7-9 to TRBJ2-5, with D possibly TRBD2 on 5 matching bases. V lost 3 bases and J 5 bases, leaving 13 bases between the germline ends. The CDR3 contains 14 residues. Germline assignment: CDR1 SEHNR and CDR2 FQNEAQ (reference sequence). CDR3 residues: CASSFGGLVETQYF. In DNA form, the CDR3 reads TGTGCCAGCAGCTTCGGAGGATTGGTGGAGACCCAGTACTTC.

This clone was seen just once. This rearrangement joins TRBV7-2 to TRBJ2-3, with D possibly being TRBD1 (5 bases). CDR1 and CDR2 (germline): SGHTA, FQGNSA. V dropped 0 bases and J dropped 5 bases, with 9 bases sitting between them. There are 14 residues in the CDR3. This CDR3 reads CASSLAGQIDTQYF. CDR3 in DNA: TGTGCCAGCAGCTTAGCGGGGCAGATAGATACGCAGTATTTT.

The chain uses TRBV5-1 and TRBJ1-2; 9 bases match TRBD1. V lost 4 bases and J lost 3; bases outside the gene matches: 16. The CDR3 loop spans 18 amino acids. Germline V gene data show CDR1 as SGHRS and CDR2 as YFSETQ. CDR3 region: CASSRVATGGVNYYGYTF. The CDR3 bases are TGCGCCAGCAGCCGAGTCGCTACAGGGGGCGTTAATTACTATGGCTACACCTTC. The complete variable domain, with remaining parts taken from reference TRBV5-1 and TRBJ1-2, reads KAGVTQTPRYLIKTRGQQVTLSCSPISGHRSVSWYQQTPGQGLQFLFEYFSETQRNKGNFPGRFSGRQFSNSRSEMNVSTLELGDSALYLCASSRVATGGVNYYGYTFGSGTRLTVV.

The rearrangement uses TRBV28 and TRBJ1-6; 11 positions match TRBD1. Germline V gene lookup returns CDR1 MDHEN and CDR2 SYDVKM. Trimming at V came to 9 bases and at J to 10 bases, leaving 5 bases not matched to a gene. The CDR3 consists of 13 residues. The CDR3: CARWDRGNSPLHF. The DNA of the CDR3 is TGTGCCAGGTGGGACAGGGGGAACTCACCCCTCCACTTT.

The chain links TRBV4-1 to TRBJ2-7; 10 bases are shared with TRBD1. The V gene end was trimmed by 3 bases and the J gene end by 5 bases; junction bases not matched to a gene: 13. This CDR3 has 17 amino acids. CDR1 and CDR2 from the germline V gene are MGHRA and YSYEKL. In nucleotides, the CDR3 is TGCGCCAGCAGCCACGGTGGGTTCCGGGACAGGGGCAACGAGCAGTACTTC. It codes for CASSHGGFRDRGNEQYF.